This T cell receptor (beta chain) came from a study of T cell changes during pregnancy in multiple sclerosis. The germline V and J ends were trimmed by 1 base and 11 bases, with 13 bases remaining between them. Germline CDR1 SNHLY, CDR2 FYNNEI. The CDR3 contains 13 residues. The repertoire was sequenced with immunoSEQ multiplex PCR; TCRdb's copy has only in-frame clones and lacks some. The sample lists about 20,000 clones, about nine tenths occurring once. Here the sequenced sample was CD8+ T cells from peripheral blood mononuclear cells, taken in the third trimester of pregnancy. The chain recombines TRBV2 with TRBJ2-3; D may be TRBD1 (5 bases). This sequence was found in a female donor in good health, enrolled as a control in a pregnancy study. CDR3 nucleotides: TGTGCCAGCAGTGAAGGGACACCAGTTTGGCAGTATTTT. This encodes CASSEGTPVWQYF.